Listed below are T cell receptor beta chains from one sample, sequenced in a study of cytomegalovirus exposure and HLA in healthy donors. Repertoires were generated with immunoSEQ multiplex PCR, while TCRdb's copy carries only in-frame clones and drops some. The sample lists some 190,000 clones, 80% occurring once. Sequenced input: PBMCs. These receptors all come from a girl between 10 and 17 years old in good health and CMV-seropositive. The conserved cysteine and the conserved F or W are not part of the CDR3 here. The D gene is left open where the match is weak.

V gene,J gene,D gene,CDR3 protein
TRBV9,TRBJ1-2,TRBD1,ASSVGGQASNYGYT
TRBV5-6,-,TRBD1,ASSLWTGFAYEQY
TRBV6-1,TRBJ1-2,-,ASSEGDRSGYT
TRBV5-1,TRBJ2-5,TRBD2,ASSSRLAGGETQY
TRBV5-6,TRBJ2-7,-,ASSLGRPTYEQY
TRBV19,TRBJ2-7,TRBD2,ASSPGTSNLYEQY
TRBV10-1,TRBJ2-3,TRBD2,ASRAGRSNTDTQY
TRBV5-8,TRBJ1-1,-,ASSFRGGPGTEAF
TRBV7-2,TRBJ2-1,TRBD2,ASVRASGSYNEQF
TRBV7-9,TRBJ2-1,TRBD2,ASSLLRTSDNEQF
TRBV10-2,TRBJ1-2,TRBD1,ASSESRTGESYGYT
TRBV2,TRBJ2-7,TRBD2,ASIPGLGNYEQY
TRBV7-9,TRBJ1-1,TRBD1,ASSLVGQGIPEAF
TRBV30,TRBJ1-2,TRBD1,AWAQDRGDGYT
TRBV12-5,TRBJ1-2,-,ASGLVKGAPNYGYT
TRBV2,TRBJ1-1,-,ASSEDGDTEAF
TRBV27,TRBJ2-1,TRBD2,ASSPLREVWNEQF
TRBV4-3,TRBJ1-1,TRBD1,ASSQGPTGGPMNTEAF
TRBV5-6,TRBJ2-7,TRBD1,ASSPGQGASYEQY
TRBV2,TRBJ1-5,TRBD1,ASKPDRGGQPQH
TRBV30,TRBJ1-2,-,AWSPGDGYT
TRBV9,TRBJ1-1,-,ASSGGQKGMTEAF
TRBV9,TRBJ1-1,-,ASSFGRSYTEAF
TRBV4-2,TRBJ1-6,-,ASSLRVGLLFLH
TRBV6-1,TRBJ2-6,-,ASSGQGSGANVLT
TRBV30,TRBJ1-1,TRBD1,AWSGIQGDTEAF
TRBV30,TRBJ1-1,-,AWSHGVDTEAF
TRBV6-4,TRBJ2-2,-,ASSVKGEIHAGELF
TRBV5-1,TRBJ2-5,TRBD1,ASSSRTGDGETQY
TRBV11-2,TRBJ2-1,TRBD2,ASSLGGEWRGYNEQF
TRBV5-1,TRBJ2-1,-,ASSPTETNEQF
TRBV18,TRBJ2-1,TRBD1,ASSQETGISSYNEQF
TRBV29-1,TRBJ1-3,-,SVGGASGNTIY
TRBV7-9,TRBJ2-5,-,ASSPQGETQY
TRBV18,TRBJ1-1,-,ASSPRQSNTEAF
TRBV7-9,TRBJ1-2,TRBD1,ASIRGQGFYGYT
TRBV27,TRBJ1-2,-,ASSLRPEGGYT
TRBV5-1,TRBJ2-5,TRBD2,ASSLGTSGETQY
TRBV6-5,TRBJ2-7,TRBD2,ASSYSASGTYEQY
TRBV28,TRBJ1-1,-,ASSFPLNRDEAF
TRBV19,TRBJ2-1,TRBD2,ASSFSSGRAREQF
TRBV30,TRBJ2-1,-,AWSTLTGIDEQF
TRBV14,TRBJ2-6,-,ASSPPRGTSSGANVLT
TRBV7-3,TRBJ1-2,TRBD1,ASSSTGTGHGYT
TRBV6-5,TRBJ2-1,-,ASSYSRLVNEQF
TRBV5-6,TRBJ1-6,-,ASSLEGRGNSPLH
TRBV9,TRBJ2-1,-,ASSVGGDGPYNEQF
TRBV7-6,TRBJ2-7,TRBD1,ASSSGQGARYEQY
TRBV7-9,TRBJ2-1,-,ASSLVGGGEQF
TRBV15,TRBJ2-2,-,ATSRNDRTGELF
TRBV10-3,TRBJ2-3,TRBD2,ATLAGAKDTQY
TRBV6-5,TRBJ1-4,-,ASSYRRGSNEKLF
TRBV5-1,TRBJ2-1,TRBD2,ASSSGTSANNEQF
TRBV5-6,TRBJ1-4,-,ASSLGGKNEKLF
TRBV27,TRBJ2-1,-,ASSPNRERWDNEQF
TRBV29-1,TRBJ2-1,TRBD1,SVRQGGEQF
TRBV6-4,TRBJ2-3,-,ASSDSTGGGTDTQY